This TCR beta chain was found in a study of patients and donors after allogeneic stem cell transplantation. Trimming shortened V by 0 bases and J by 8 bases, and 12 bases separated the two germline ends. The CDR3 covers 14 residues. TCRdb redid the calling of the RT-PCR reads with MiXCR, one entry per CDR3 protein. The sample has 150,000 to 250,000 distinct CDR3 sequences, roughly two fifths seen once. This clonotype was seen a handful of times. The clonotype originates from a human donor who was either an allogeneic HSCT recipient or a stem cell or donor lymphocyte infusion donor (not recorded which). It is not recorded whose cells these are; they may come from a transplant donor. Sequencing used blood, either unsorted or a sorted T cell fraction (not recorded which). The V and J genes are TRBV12-3 or TRBV12-4 and TRBJ2-3; weak D call: TRBD2 (5 bases). The CDR3 spells CASSLAGVWGTQYF. In DNA form, the CDR3 reads TGTGCCAGCAGTTTAGCGGGAGTATGGGGTACGCAGTATTTT.